This T cell receptor (beta chain) was observed in a study of Ad26.COV2.S vaccination and SARS-CoV-2 variants. In the study overall: The trial was COV1001 and the donor's arm was Ad26.COV2.S.

The treatment is: some 20 received Ad26.COV2.S at low or high dose, single or two shots; 5 received placebo; per-sample allocation not given. Material that was analyzed had been drawn on day 63 after the first vaccine or placebo injection. At a Boston site, the person donating was an adult of 18-55 years. The assay was immunoSEQ multiplex PCR, and TCRdb's table has in-frame clones only and misses some. This sample has hundreds of thousands of clones, with about 88% found just once. Concerning this clone itself: Its specificity is unknown.

Findings and limits, study-wide: Non-spike TCR breadth showed similarity between vaccine and placebo recipients. Vaccinated individuals (as opposed to placebo recipients) had higher spike-specific TCR breadth.

With 3 bases removed from V and 4 bases from J, the gap between germline ends came to 6 bases. There are 12 residues in the CDR3. Germline V lookup: CDR1 SGDLS, CDR2 YYNGEE. Sequenced here: peripheral blood, sampled in a trial of Ad26.COV2.S vaccine versus placebo. This clonotype was obtained from a person aged 18-65 years who received the Ad26.COV2.S COVID-19 vaccine or a placebo. The genes are TRBV9 and TRBJ2-3; tentative D call: TRBD2 (6 bases). The CDR3 here is CASSGDSDTQYF. The CDR3 DNA sequence: TGTGCCAGCAGCGGGGACTCAGATACGCAGTATTTT.